This T cell receptor (beta chain) was retrieved from a study of cytomegalovirus exposure and HLA in healthy donors. Study-level information: Unique TCRs numbering roughly 85 million, obtained from HLA-typed donors, made up an early data release.

V lost 4 bases and J 4 bases, leaving 18 bases between the germline ends. In germline, CDR1 is MNHNS, CDR2 SASEGT. The CDR3 covers 16 residues. Primers for the PCR totalled 60 Vbeta and 13 Jbeta. Clones were sequenced by immunoSEQ multiplex PCR, and TCRdb holds only the in-frame ones, with some missing. The sample shows 150,000 to 200,000 clones, 70% to 80% of them seen only once. The V and J genes are TRBV6-1 and TRBJ2-3; D perhaps matches TRBD1 (6 bases). The sequence was collected from a woman in her forties or fifties in good health and CMV-seronegative. The sample was PBMCs. The DNA of the CDR3 is TGTGCCAGCAGTGTGGGGGCAGCGAGGATCGCAGATACGCAGTATTTT. Protein: CASSVGAARIADTQYF.